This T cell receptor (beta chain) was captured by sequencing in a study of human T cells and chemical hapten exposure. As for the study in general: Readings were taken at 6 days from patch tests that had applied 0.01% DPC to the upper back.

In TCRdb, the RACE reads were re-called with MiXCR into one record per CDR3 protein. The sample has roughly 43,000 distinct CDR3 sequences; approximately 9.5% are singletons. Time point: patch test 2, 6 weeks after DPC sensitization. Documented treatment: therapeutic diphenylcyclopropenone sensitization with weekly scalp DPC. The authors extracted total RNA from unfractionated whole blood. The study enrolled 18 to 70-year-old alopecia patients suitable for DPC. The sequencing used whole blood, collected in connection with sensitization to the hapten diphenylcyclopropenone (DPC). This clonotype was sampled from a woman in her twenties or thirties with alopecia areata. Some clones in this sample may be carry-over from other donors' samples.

The CDR3 sequence: CASSLLHGKGTDTQYF. CDR3 nucleotide sequence: TGTGCCAGCAGCTTACTCCATGGAAAGGGCACAGATACGCAGTATTTT. The V call is TRBV7-3, the J call TRBJ2-3; the D is unclear. Trimming cost V 2 bases and J 1 base, with 13 bases left between them. Germline CDR1 is SGHTA and CDR2 is FQGTGA. There are 16 residues in the CDR3.